This TCR beta chain is from a study of T-cell memory formation after mild COVID-19. Across the whole study: For the most part, TCR clusters were specific to one donor. Study-wide results and limits: Among contracting clones, CD4+ were mainly CM/EM and CD8+ enriched in EMRA.

This CDR3 region has 12 residues. V was clipped by 8 bases and J by 6 bases, with 11 bases between them. Germline lookup yields CDR1 MNHEY and CDR2 SVGEGT. In regard to this clonotype: No antigen is known for it.

Constant-segment primers and 5'RACE yielded cDNA libraries for TCR alpha and TCR beta, each carrying sample barcodes and UMIs. TCRdb ran MiXCR on the 5' RACE reads and lists one entry per CDR3 protein. The table includes over 350,000 distinct CDR3 sequences, about 24% detected once. This TCR came from an adult woman who had mild COVID-19 (a few samples of this study predate the infection). Cell type and time point are not known. This chain connects TRBV6-2 or TRBV6-3 to TRBJ1-5; possible D gene TRBD1, 5 bases. The source material was PBMCs or a T cell subset sorted from them (not recorded which). CDR3 bases: TGTGCCAGCTCCAGGGTGCGTCAGCCCCAGCATTTT. Its protein is CASSRVRQPQHF.